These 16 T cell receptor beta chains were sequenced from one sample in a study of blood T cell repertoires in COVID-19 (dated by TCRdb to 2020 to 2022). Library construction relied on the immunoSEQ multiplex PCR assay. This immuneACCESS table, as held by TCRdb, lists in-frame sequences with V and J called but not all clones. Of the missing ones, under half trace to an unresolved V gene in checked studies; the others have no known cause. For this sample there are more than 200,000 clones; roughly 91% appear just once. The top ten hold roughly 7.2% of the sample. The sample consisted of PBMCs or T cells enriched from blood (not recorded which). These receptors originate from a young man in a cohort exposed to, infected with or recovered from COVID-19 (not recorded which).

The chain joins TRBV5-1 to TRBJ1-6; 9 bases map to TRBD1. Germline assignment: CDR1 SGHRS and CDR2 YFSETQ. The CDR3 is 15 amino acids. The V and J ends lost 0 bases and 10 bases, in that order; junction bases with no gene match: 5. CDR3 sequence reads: CASSLAGQGRSPLHF. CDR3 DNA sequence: TGCGCCAGCAGCTTGGCGGGACAGGGAAGGTCACCCCTCCACTTT. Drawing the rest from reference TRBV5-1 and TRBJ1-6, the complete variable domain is KAGVTQTPRYLIKTRGQQVTLSCSPISGHRSVSWYQQTPGQGLQFLFEYFSETQRNKGNFPGRFSGRQFSNSRSEMNVSTLELGDSALYLCASSLAGQGRSPLHFGNGTRLTVT.

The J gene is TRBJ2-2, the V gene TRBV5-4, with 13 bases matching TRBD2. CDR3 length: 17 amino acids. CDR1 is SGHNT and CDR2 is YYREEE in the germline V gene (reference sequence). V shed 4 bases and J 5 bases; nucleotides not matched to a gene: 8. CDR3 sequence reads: CASSIGLAGVSTGELFF. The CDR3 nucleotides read TGTGCCAGCAGCATAGGACTAGCGGGAGTGAGTACCGGGGAGCTGTTTTTT.

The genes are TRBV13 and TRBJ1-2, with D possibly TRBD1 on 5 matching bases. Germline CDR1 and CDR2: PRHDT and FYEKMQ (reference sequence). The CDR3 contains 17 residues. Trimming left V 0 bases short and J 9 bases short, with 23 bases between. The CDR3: CASSLGGRRSTLWSYTF. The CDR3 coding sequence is TGTGCCAGCAGCTTAGGGGGGCGACGATCTACACTATGGAGCTACACCTTC.

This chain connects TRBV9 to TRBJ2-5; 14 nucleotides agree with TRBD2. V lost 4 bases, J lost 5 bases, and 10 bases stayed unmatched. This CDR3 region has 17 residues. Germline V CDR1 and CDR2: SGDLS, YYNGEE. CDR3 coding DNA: TGTGCCAGCAGCTCCCGCGGACTAGCGGGAGGTCAGGAGACCCAGTACTTC. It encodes CASSSRGLAGGQETQYF.

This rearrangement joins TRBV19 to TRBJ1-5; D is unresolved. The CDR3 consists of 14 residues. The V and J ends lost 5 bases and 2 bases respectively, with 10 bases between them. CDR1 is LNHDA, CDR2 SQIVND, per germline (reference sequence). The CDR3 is CASSARSGNQPQHF. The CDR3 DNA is TGTGCCAGTAGTGCTCGAAGCGGCAATCAGCCCCAGCATTTT.

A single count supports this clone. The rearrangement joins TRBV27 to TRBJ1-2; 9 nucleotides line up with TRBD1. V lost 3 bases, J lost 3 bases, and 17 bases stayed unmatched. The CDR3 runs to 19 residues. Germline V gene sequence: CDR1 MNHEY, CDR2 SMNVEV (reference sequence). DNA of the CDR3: TGTGCCAGCAGTTTCAACCAAAAGGACAGGGGTGCATGGGACTATGGCTACACCTTC. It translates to CASSFNQKDRGAWDYGYTF.

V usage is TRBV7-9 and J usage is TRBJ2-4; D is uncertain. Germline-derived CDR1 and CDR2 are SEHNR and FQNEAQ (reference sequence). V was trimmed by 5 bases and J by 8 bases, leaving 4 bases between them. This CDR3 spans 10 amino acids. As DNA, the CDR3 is TGTGCCAGCAGCCGAGACATTCAGTACTTC. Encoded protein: CASSRDIQYF.

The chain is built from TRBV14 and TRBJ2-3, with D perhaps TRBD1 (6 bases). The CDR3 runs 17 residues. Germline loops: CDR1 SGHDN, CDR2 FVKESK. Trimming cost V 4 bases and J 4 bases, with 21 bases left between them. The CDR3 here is CASSPSQGYRRADTQYF. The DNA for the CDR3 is TGTGCCAGCAGCCCCTCTCAGGGGTATAGACGCGCAGATACGCAGTATTTT.

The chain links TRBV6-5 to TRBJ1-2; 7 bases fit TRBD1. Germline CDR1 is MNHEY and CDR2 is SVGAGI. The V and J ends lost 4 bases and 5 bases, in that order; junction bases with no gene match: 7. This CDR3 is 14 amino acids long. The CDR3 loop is CASSLRDSIYGYTF. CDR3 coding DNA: TGTGCCAGCAGTTTAAGGGACAGCATTTATGGCTACACCTTC.

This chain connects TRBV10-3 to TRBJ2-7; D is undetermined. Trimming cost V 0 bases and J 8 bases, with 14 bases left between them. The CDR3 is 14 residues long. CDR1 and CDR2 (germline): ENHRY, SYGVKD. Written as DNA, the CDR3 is TGTGCCATCAGTGAGTCGGCTGAGGTAGTCAAGCAGTACTTC. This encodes CAISESAEVVKQYF.

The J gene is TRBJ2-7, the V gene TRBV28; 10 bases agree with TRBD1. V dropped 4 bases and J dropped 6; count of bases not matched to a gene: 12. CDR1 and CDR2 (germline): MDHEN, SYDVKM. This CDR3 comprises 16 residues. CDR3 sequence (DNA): TGTGCCAGCAGTTATTGGGCCGGGACAGGGGAGTCCGAGCAGTACTTC. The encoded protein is CASSYWAGTGESEQYF.

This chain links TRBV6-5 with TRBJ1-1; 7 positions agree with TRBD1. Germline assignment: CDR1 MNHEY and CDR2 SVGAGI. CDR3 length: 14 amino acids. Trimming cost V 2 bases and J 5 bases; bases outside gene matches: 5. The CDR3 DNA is TGTGCCAGCAGTTACGACAGGGTGAGGACTGAAGCTTTCTTT. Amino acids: CASSYDRVRTEAFF.

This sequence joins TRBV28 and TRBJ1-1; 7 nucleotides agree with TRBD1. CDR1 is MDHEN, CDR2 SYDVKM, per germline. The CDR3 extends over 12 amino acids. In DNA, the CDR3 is TGTGCAACTGCTGTTCAGGGGGAAGCTGCTTTCTTT. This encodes CATAVQGEAAFF.

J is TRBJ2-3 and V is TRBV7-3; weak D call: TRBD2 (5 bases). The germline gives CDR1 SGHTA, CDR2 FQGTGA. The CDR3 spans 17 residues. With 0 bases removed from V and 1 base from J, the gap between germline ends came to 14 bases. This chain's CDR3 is CASSLTARVSGTDTQYF. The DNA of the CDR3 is TGTGCCAGCAGCTTAACCGCGAGGGTTTCGGGCACAGATACGCAGTATTTT.

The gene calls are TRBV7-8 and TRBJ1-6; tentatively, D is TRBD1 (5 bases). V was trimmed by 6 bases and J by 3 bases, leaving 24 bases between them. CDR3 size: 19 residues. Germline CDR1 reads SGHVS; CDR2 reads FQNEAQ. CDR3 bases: TGTGCCAGCAGTACCGAGCGGGTGAGGGGCCCCTACTATAATTCACCCCTCCACTTT. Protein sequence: CASSTERVRGPYYNSPLHF. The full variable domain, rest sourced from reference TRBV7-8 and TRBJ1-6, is GAGVSQSPRYKVAKRGQDVALRCDPISGHVSLFWYQQALGQGPEFLTYFQNEAQLDKSGLPSDRFFAERPEGSVSTLKIQRTQQEDSAVYLCASSTERVRGPYYNSPLHFGNGTRLTVT.

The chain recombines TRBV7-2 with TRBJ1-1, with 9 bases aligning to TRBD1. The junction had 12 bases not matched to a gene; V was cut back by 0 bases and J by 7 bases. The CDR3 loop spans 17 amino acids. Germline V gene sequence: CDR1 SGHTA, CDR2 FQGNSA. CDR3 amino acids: CASSLAPGGGQGLEAFF. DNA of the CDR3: TGTGCCAGCAGCTTAGCGCCCGGGGGGGGACAGGGACTTGAAGCTTTCTTT. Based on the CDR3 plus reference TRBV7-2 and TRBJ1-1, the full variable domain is GAGVSQSPSNKVTEKGKDVELRCDPISGHTALYWYRQSLGQGLEFLIYFQGNSAPDKSGLPSDRFSAERTGGSVSTLTIQRTQQEDSAVYLCASSLAPGGGQGLEAFFGQGTRLTVV.